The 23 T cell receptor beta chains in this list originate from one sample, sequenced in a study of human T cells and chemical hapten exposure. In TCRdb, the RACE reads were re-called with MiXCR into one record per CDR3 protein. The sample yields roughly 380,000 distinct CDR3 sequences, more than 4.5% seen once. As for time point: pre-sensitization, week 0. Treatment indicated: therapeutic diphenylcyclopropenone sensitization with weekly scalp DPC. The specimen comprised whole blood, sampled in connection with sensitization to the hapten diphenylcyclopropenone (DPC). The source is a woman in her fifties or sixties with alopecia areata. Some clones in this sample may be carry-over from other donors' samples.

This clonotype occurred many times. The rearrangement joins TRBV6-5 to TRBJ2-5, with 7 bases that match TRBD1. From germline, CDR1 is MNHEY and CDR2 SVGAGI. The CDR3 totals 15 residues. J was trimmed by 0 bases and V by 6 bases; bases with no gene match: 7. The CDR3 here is CASRGDRAYQETQYF. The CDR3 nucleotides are TGTGCCAGCAGAGGGGACAGAGCGTACCAAGAGACCCAGTACTTC.

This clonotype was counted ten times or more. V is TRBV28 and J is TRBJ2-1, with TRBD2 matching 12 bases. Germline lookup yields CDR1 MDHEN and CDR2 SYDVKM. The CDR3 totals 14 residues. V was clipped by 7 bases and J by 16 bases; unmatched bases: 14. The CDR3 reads CASIPRELAGGSFF. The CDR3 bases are TGTGCCAGCATCCCTAGGGAACTAGCGGGAGGATCCTTCTTC.

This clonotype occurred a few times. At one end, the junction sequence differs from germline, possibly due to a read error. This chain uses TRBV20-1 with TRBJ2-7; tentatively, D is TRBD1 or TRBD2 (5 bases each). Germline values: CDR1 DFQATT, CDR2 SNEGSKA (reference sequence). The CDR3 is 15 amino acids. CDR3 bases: TGCAGTGCTAGAACCGGTGGGGTCCAAGGGGACGAGCAGCACTTC. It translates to CSARTGGVQGDEQHF.

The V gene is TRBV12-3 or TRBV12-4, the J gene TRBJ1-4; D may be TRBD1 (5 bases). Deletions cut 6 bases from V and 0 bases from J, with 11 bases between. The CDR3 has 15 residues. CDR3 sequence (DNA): TGTGCCAGCAGCCTAGCAGGGACAACTAATGAAAAACTGTTTTTT. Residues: CASSLAGTTNEKLFF.

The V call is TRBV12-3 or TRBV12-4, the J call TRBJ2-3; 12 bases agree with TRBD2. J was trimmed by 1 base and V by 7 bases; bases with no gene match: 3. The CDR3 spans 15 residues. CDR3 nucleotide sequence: TGTGCCAGCAAGACTAGCGGGGGAGGCACAGATACGCAGTATTTT. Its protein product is CASKTSGGGTDTQYF.

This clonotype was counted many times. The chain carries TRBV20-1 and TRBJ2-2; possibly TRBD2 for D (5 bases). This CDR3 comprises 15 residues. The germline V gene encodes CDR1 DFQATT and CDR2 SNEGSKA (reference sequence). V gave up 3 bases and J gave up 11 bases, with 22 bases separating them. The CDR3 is CSARSKAVASGELFF. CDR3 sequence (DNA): TGCAGTGCTAGGTCAAAAGCGGTAGCAAGCGGAGAGCTGTTTTTT.

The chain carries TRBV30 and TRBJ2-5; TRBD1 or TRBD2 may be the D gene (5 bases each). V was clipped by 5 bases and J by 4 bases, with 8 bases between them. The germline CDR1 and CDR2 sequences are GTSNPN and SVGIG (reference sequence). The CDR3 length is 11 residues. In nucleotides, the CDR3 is TGTGCCTGGGGGACCGGAGAGACCCAGTACTTC. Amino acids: CAWGTGETQYF.

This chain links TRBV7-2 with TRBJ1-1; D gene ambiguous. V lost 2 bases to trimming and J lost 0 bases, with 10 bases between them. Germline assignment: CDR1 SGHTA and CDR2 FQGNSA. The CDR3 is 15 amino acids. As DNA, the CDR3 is TGTGCCAGCAGCTTACGACGTTTCATGAACACTGAAGCTTTCTTT. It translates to CASSLRRFMNTEAFF.

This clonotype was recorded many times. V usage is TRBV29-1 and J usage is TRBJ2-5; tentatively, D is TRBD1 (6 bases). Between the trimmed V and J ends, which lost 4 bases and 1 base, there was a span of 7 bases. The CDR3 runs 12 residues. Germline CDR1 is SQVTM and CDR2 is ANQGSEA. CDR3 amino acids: CSVGTAQETQYF. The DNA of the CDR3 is TGCAGCGTTGGGACAGCCCAAGAGACCCAGTACTTC.

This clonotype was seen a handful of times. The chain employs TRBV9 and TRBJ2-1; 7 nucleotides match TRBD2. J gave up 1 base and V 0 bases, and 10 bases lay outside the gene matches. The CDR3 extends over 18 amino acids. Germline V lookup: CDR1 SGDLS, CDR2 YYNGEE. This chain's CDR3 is CASSVESRLAASYNEQFF. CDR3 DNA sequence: TGTGCCAGCAGCGTAGAGTCACGGCTAGCGGCTTCCTACAATGAGCAGTTCTTC.

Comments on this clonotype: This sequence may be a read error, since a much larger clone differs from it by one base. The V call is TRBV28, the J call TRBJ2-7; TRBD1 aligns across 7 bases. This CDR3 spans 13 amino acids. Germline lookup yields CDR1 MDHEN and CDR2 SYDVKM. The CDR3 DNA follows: TGTGCCAACAGTGGAAGGGGGCGCTACGAGCAGTACTTC. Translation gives CANSGRGRYEQYF.

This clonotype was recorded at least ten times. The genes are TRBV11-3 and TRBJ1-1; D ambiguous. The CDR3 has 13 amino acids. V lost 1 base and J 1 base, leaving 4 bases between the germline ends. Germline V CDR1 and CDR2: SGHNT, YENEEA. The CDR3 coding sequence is TGTGCCAGCAGCTTAGGGACGAACACTGAAGCTTTCTTT. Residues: CASSLGTNTEAFF. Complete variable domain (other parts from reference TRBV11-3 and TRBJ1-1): EAGVVQSPRYKIIEKKQPVAFWCNPISGHNTLYWYLQNLGQGPELLIRYENEEAVDDSQLPKDRFSAERLKGVDSTLKIQPAELGDSAVYLCASSLGTNTEAFFGQGTRLTVV.

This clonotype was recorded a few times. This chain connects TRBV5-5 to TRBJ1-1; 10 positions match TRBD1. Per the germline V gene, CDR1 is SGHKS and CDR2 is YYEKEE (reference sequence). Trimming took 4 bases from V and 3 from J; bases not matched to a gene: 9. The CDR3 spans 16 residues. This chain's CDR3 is CASSKGGTGAYTEAFF. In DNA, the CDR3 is TGTGCCAGCAGCAAGGGGGGGACAGGGGCGTACACTGAAGCTTTCTTT.

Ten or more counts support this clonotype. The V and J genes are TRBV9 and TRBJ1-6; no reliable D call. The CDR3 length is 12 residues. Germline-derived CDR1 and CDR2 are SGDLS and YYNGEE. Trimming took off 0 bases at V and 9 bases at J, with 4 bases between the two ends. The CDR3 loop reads CASSVEGSPLHF. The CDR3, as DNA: TGTGCCAGCAGCGTAGAAGGTTCACCCCTCCACTTT.

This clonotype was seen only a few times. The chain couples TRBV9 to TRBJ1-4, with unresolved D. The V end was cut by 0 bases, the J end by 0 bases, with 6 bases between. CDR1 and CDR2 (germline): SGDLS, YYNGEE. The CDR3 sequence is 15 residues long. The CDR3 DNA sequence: TGTGCCAGCAGCGTAGGGAGTGCAACTAATGAAAAACTGTTTTTT. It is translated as CASSVGSATNEKLFF.

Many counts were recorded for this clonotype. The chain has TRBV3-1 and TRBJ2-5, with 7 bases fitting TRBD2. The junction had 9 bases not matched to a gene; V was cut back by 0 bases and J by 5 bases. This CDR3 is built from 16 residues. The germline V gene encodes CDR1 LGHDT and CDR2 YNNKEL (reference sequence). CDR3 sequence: CASSQEMTSSIETQYF. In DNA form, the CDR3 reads TGTGCCAGCAGCCAAGAAATGACTAGCTCTATTGAGACCCAGTACTTC.

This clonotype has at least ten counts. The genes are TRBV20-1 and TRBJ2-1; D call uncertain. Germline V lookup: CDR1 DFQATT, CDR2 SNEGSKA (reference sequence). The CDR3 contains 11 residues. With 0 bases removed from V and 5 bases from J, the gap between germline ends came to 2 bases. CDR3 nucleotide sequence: TGCAGTGCTAGAGACAACAATGAGCAGTTCTTC. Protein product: CSARDNNEQFF.

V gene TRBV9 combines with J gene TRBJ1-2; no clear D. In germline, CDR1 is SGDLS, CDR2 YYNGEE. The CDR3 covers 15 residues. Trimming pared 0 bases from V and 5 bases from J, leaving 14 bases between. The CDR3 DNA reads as TGTGCCAGCAGCGTAGTTGGGGTGAGGTCTTATGGCTACACCTTC. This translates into CASSVVGVRSYGYTF.

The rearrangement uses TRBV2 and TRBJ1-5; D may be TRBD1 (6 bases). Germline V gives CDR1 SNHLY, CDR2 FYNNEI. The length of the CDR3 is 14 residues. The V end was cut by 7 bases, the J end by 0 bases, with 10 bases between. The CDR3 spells CASNRGGSNQPQHF. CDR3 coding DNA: TGTGCCAGCAATAGGGGGGGTAGCAATCAGCCCCAGCATTTT.

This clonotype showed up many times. The CDR3 DNA reads as TGTGCCACCAGCATAGGACCCGTTGGCTACACCTTC. It specifies CATSIGPVGYTF. This rearrangement joins TRBV12-3 or TRBV12-4 to TRBJ1-2, with no clear D. CDR3 length equals 12 residues. V shed 10 bases and J shed 7 bases, with 16 bases lying between them.

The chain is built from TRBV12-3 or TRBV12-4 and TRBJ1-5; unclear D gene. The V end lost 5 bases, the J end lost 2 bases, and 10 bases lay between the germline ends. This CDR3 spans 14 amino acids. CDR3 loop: CASSTTARNQPQHF. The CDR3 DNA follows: TGTGCCAGCAGTACCACAGCACGCAATCAGCCCCAGCATTTT.

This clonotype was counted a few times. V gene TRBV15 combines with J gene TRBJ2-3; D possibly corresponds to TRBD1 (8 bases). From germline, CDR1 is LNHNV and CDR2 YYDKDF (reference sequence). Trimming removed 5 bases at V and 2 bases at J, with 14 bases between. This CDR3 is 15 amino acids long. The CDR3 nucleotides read TGTGCCACCAGCGGGGGGGACAGGACCACAGATACGCAGTATTTT. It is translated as CATSGGDRTTDTQYF.

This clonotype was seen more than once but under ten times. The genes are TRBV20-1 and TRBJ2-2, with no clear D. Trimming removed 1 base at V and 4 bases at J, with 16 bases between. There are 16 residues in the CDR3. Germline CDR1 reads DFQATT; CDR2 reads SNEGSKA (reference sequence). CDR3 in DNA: TGCAGTGCTAGAGCACGTGGGTTTTCGGTCACCGGGGAGCTGTTTTTT. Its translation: CSARARGFSVTGELFF.